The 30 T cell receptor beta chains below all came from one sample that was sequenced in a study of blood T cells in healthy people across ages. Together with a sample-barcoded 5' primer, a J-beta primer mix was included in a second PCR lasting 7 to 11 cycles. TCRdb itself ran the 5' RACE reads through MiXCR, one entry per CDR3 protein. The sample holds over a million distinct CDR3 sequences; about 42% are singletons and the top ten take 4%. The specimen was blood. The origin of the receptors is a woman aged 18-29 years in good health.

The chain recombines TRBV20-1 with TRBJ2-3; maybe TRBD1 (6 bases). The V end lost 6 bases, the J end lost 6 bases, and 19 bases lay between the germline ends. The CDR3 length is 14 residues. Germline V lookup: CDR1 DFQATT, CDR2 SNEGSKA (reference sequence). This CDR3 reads CSALPGRGRDTQYF. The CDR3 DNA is TGCAGTGCCCTACCTGGCAGGGGTCGGGATACGCAGTATTTT.

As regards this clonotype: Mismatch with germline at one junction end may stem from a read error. CDR3: CSARRDHYGYTF. Here the CDR3 DNA reads TGTAGTGCTAGAAGGGATCACTATGGCTACACCTTC. The J gene is TRBJ1-2, the V gene TRBV20-1, with D hard to call. The CDR3 is 12 residues long. The germline CDR1 and CDR2 sequences are DFQATT and SNEGSKA (reference sequence).

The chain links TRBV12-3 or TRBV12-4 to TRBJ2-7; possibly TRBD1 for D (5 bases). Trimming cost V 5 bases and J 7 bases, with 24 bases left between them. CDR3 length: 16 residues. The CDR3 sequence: CASSRPRMAGNNEQYF. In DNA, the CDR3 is TGTGCCAGCAGTCGACCAAGGATGGCAGGGAACAATGAGCAGTACTTC.

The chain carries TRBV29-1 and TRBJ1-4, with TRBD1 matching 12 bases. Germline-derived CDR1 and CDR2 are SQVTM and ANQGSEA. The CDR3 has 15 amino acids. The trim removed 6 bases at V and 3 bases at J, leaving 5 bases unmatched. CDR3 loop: CSVGDRGHANEKLFF. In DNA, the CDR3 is TGCAGCGTAGGGGACAGGGGGCATGCTAATGAAAAACTGTTTTTT.

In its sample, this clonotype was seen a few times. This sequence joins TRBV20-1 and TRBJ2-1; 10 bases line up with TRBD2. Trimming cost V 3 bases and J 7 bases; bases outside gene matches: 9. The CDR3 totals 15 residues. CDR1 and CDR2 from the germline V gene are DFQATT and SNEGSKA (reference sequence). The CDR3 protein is CSARWTSGPQNEQFF. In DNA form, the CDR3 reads TGCAGTGCTAGGTGGACTAGCGGACCCCAAAATGAGCAGTTCTTC.

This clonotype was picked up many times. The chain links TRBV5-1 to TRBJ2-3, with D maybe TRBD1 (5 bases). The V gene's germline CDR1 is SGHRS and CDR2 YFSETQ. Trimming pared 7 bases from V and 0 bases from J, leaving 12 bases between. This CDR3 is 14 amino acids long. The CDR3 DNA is TGCGCCAGCTCGACAGATACTAGCACAGATACGCAGTATTTT. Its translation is CASSTDTSTDTQYF.

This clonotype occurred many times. CDR3 in amino acids: CASSEKGGQPQHF. CDR3 nucleotide sequence: TGTGCCAGCAGTGAAAAAGGGGGGCAGCCCCAGCATTTT. J is TRBJ1-5 and V is TRBV6-1; D is perhaps TRBD1 (6 bases). The germline V gene encodes CDR1 MNHNS and CDR2 SASEGT. The CDR3 is made up of 13 amino acids. The V and J ends lost 2 bases and 7 bases respectively, with 9 bases between them.

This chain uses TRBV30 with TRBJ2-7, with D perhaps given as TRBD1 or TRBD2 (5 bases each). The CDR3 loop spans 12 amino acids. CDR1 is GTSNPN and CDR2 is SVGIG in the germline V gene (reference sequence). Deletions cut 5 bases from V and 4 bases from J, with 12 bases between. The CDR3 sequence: CAWRGPGYEQYF. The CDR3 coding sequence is TGTGCCTGGCGGGGACCAGGATACGAGCAGTACTTC.

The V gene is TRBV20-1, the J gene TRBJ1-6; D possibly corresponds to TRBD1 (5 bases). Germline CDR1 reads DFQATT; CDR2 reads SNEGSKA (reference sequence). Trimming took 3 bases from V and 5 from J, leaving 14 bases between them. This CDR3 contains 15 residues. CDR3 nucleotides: TGCAGTGCTAGTCCGACAGCAGGGCATAATTCACCCCTCCACTTT. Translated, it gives CSASPTAGHNSPLHF.

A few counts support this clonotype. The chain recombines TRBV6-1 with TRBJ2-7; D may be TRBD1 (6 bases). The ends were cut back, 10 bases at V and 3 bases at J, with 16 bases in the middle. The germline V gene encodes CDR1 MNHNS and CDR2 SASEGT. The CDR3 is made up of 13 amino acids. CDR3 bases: TGTGCCACCCAGGGGTATGGCGTCTACGAGCAGTACTTC. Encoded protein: CATQGYGVYEQYF.

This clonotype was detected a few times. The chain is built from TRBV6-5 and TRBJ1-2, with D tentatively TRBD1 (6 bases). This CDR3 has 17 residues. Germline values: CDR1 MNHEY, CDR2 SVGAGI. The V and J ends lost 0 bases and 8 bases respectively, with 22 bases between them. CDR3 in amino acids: CASSYSIWAGVWSGYTF. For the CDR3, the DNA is TGTGCCAGCAGTTACTCGATCTGGGCAGGGGTCTGGTCCGGCTACACCTTC.

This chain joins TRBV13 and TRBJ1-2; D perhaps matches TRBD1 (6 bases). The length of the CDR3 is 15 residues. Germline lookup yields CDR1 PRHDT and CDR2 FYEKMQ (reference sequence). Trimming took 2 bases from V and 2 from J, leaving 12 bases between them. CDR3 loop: CASSLWGHLNYGYTF. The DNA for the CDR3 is TGTGCCAGCAGCTTATGGGGGCATCTCAACTATGGCTACACCTTC.

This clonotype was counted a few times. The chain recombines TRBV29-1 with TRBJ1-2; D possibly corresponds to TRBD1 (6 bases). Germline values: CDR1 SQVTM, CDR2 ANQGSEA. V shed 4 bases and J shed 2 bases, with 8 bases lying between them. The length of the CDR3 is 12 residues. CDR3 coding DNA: TGCAGCGTTGTGGACAGAAACTATGGCTACACCTTC. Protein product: CSVVDRNYGYTF.

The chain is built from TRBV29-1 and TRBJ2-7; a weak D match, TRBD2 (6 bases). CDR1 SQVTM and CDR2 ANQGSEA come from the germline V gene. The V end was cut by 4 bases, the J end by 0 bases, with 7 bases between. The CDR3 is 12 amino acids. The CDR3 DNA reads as TGCAGCGTTGTAGCGGACTCCTACGAGCAGTACTTC. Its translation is CSVVADSYEQYF.

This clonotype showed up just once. The CDR3 coding sequence is TGTGCCGCCGGACAGGGGGCATACGAGCAGTACTTC. Encoded protein: CAAGQGAYEQYF. The rearrangement joins TRBV3-1 to TRBJ2-7; 11 bases fit TRBD1. The CDR3 is 12 residues long. Looked up from germline, CDR1 is LGHDT and CDR2 is YNNKEL (reference sequence). The V gene end was trimmed by 11 bases and the J gene end by 4 bases; junction bases not matched to a gene: 4.

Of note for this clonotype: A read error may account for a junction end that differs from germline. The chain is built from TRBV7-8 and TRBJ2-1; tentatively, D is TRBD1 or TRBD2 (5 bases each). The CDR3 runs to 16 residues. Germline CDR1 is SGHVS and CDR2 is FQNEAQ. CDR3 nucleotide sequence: TGTGCCAACAGCTTAGAGTTGGGGGTCTCCTACAATGAGCAGTTCTTC. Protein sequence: CANSLELGVSYNEQFF.

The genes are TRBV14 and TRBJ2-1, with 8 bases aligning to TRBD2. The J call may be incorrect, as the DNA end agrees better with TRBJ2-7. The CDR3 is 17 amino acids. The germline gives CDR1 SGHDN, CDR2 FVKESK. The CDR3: CASSSIPGGRGYNEQYF. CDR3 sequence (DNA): TGTGCCAGCAGCTCCATCCCGGGAGGGAGGGGGTACAATGAGCAGTACTTC.

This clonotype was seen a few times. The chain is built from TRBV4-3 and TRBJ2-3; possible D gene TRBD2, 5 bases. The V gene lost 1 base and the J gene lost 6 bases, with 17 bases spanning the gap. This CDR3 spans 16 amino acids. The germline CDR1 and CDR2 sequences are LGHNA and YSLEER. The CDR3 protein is CASSQAARAEADTQYF. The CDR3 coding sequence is TGCGCCAGCAGCCAAGCGGCGCGGGCAGAGGCGGATACGCAGTATTTT.

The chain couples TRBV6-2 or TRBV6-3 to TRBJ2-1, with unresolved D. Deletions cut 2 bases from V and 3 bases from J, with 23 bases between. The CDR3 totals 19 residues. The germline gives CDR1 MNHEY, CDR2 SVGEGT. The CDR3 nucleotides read TGTGCCAGCAGTTACCTCAACATACCCCGGGCCACGCTCTACAATGAGCAGTTCTTC. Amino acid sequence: CASSYLNIPRATLYNEQFF.

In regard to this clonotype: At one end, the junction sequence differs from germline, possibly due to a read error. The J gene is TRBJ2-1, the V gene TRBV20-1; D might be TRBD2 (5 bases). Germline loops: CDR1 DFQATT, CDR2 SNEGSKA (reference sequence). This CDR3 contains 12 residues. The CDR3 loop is CSVWRAYNGQFF. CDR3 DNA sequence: TGCAGTGTTTGGCGGGCATACAATGGGCAGTTCTTC.

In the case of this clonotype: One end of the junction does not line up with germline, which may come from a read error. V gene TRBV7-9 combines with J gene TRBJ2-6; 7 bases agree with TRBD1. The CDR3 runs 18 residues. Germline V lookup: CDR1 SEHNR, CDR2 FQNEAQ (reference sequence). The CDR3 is CASSFQQGTSSGANVPTF. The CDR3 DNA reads TGTGCCAGCAGCTTTCAACAGGGGACAAGCTCTGGGGCCAACGTCCCGACTTTC. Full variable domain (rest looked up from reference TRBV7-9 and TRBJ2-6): DTGVSQNPRHKITKRGQNVTFRCDPISEHNRLYWYRQTLGQGPEFLTYFQNEAQLEKSRLLSDRFSAERPKGSFSTLEIQRTEQGDSAMYLCASSFQQGTSSGANVPTFGAGSRLTVL.

This CDR3 reads CASIASQGQDTEAFF. CDR3 nucleotides: TGTGCCAGCATCGCATCCCAGGGGCAAGACACTGAAGCTTTCTTT. The V and J genes are TRBV12-3 or TRBV12-4 and TRBJ1-1; TRBD1 is a possible D gene (6 bases). Deletions cut 7 bases from V and 3 bases from J, with 18 bases between. CDR3 length equals 15 residues.

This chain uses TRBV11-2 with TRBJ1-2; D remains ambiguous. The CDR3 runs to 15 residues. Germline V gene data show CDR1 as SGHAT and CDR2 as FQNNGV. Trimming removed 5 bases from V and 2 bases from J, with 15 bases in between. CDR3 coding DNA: TGTGCCAGCAGCCAAACCGGGTCTAGCAACTATGGCTACACCTTC. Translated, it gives CASSQTGSSNYGYTF.

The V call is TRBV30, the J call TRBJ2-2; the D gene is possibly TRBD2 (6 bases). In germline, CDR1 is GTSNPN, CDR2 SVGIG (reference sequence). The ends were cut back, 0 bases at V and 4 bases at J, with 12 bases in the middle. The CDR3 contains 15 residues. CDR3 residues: CAWSVVTRFTGELFF. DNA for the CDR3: TGTGCCTGGAGTGTAGTGACTAGATTCACCGGGGAGCTGTTTTTT. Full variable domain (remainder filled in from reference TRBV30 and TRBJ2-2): SQTIHQWPATLVQPVGSPLSLECTVEGTSNPNLYWYRQAAGRGLQLLFYSVGIGQISSEVPQNLSASRPQDRQFILSSKKLLLSDSGFYLCAWSVVTRFTGELFFGEGSRLTVL.

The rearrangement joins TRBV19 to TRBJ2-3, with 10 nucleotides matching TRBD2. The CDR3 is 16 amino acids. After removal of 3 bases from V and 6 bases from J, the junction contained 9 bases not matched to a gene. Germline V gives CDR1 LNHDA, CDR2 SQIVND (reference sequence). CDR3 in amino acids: CASSIRRTSGPDTQYF. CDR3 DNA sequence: TGTGCCAGTAGTATCAGGAGGACTAGCGGCCCGGATACGCAGTATTTT. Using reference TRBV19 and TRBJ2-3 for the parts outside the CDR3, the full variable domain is DGGITQSPKYLFRKEGQNVTLSCEQNLNHDAMYWYRQDPGQGLRLIYYSQIVNDFQKGDIAEGYSVSREKKESFPLTVTSAQKNPTAFYLCASSIRRTSGPDTQYFGPGTRLTVL.

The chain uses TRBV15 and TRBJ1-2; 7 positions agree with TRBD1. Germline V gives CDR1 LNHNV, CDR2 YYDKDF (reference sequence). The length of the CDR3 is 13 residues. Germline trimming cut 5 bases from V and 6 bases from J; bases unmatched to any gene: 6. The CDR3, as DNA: TGTGCCACCAGCCGTACAGGGGCGGATGGCTACACCTTC. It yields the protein CATSRTGADGYTF.

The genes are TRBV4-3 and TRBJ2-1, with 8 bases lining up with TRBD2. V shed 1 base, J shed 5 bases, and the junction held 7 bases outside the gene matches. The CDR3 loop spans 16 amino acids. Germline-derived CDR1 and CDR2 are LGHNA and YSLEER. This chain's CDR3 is CASSQATAGVDNEQFF. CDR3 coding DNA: TGCGCCAGCAGCCAAGCTACAGCGGGAGTTGACAATGAGCAGTTCTTC.

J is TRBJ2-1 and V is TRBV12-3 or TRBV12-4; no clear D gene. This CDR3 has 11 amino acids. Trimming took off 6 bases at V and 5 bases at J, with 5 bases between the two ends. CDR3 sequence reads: CASRYDNEQFF. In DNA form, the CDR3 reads TGTGCCAGCAGGTATGACAATGAGCAGTTCTTC.

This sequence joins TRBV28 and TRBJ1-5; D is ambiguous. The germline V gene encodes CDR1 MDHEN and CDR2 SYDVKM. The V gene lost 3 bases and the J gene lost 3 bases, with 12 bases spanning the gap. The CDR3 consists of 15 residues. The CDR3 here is CASSLGGPNNQPQHF. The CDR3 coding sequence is TGTGCCAGCAGTTTGGGAGGTCCGAACAATCAGCCCCAGCATTTT.

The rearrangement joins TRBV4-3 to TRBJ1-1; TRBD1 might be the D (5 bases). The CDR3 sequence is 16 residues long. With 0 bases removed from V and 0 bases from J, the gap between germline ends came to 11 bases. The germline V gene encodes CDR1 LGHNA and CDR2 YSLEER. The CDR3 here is CASSQEFGQLNTEAFF. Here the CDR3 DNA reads TGCGCCAGCAGCCAAGAGTTCGGACAACTGAACACTGAAGCTTTCTTT.